This T cell receptor (beta chain) was found in a study of T cell responses to AZD1222 COVID-19 vaccine. Study outcomes and limitations: At baseline, seropositivity was found in only five or six AZD1222 recipients.

V shed 6 bases, J shed 5 bases, and the junction held 7 bases outside the gene matches. CDR1 is SQVTM and CDR2 is ANQGSEA in the germline V gene. The CDR3 is 14 residues long. Produced via immunoSEQ multiplex PCR; TCRdb's table is partial and in-frame only. The data hold about 140,000 clones, with approximately 90% observed a single time. In the case of this clone: Its antigen remains unidentified.

Here the sequenced sample was peripheral blood, taken 28 days after the second AZD1222 dose. The chain uses TRBV29-1 and TRBJ1-6; 7 nucleotides agree with TRBD1. This TCR was recovered from an adult who received the AZD1222 COVID-19 vaccine. The CDR3 sequence is CSVRQGGNNSPLHF. CDR3 DNA: TGCAGCGTAAGACAGGGTGGGAATAATTCACCCCTCCACTTT.